The 26 T cell receptor beta chains below all came from one sample that was sequenced in a study of shared clonotypes between healthy human individuals. The protocol was immunoSEQ multiplex PCR, while the TCRdb copy is restricted to in-frame clones and leaves out a portion. The sample has some 800,000 clones, around 93% seen once. The naive CD8 subset, CD45RO-negative cells positively selected for CCR7, excluded terminally differentiated effector memory CD45RA+ cells. What was sequenced was naive CD8+ T cells sorted from blood. The receptor set was obtained from a young man in good health.

In its sample, this clone was seen once. The V gene is TRBV7-9, the J gene TRBJ2-6; TRBD1 aligns across 9 bases. The germline V gene has CDR1 SEHNR and CDR2 FQNEAQ (reference sequence). The trim removed 1 base at V and 0 bases at J, leaving 7 bases unmatched. This CDR3 is 19 amino acids long. The CDR3 sequence is CASSLGRDRASSGANVLTF. The CDR3 DNA reads as TGTGCCAGCAGCTTAGGGCGGGACAGGGCCTCCTCTGGGGCCAACGTCCTGACTTTC.

The chain has TRBV5-1 and TRBJ2-7; 7 bases match TRBD1. Germline values: CDR1 SGHRS, CDR2 YFSETQ. V lost 4 bases to trimming and J lost 3 bases; unmatched junction nucleotides: 7. This CDR3 has 14 residues. CDR3: CASSQLQGSYEQYF. CDR3 coding DNA: TGCGCCAGCAGCCAGTTACAGGGGAGCTACGAGCAGTACTTC.

The chain is built from TRBV13 and TRBJ2-7; tentative D call: TRBD1 (5 bases). The CDR3 is 15 amino acids. Germline assignment: CDR1 PRHDT and CDR2 FYEKMQ (reference sequence). V was cut by 6 bases and J by 2 bases, with 17 bases left in between. The CDR3 DNA follows: TGTGCCAGCAGTCACCTGAACAGGATCCCCTACGAGCAGTACTTC. Its translation is CASSHLNRIPYEQYF.

This chain joins TRBV6-1 and TRBJ2-7, with 7 bases identical to TRBD2. The CDR3 runs 17 residues. CDR1 is MNHNS, CDR2 SASEGT, per germline. J gave up 4 bases and V 4 bases, and 16 bases lay outside the gene matches. CDR3 sequence reads: CASSVIVRDYGDYEQYF. The CDR3 nucleotides are TGTGCCAGCAGTGTTATTGTCCGGGACTATGGGGATTACGAGCAGTACTTC.

This clone was found a few times. The chain joins TRBV6-5 to TRBJ1-5, with TRBD1 identical over 7 bases. Germline trimming cut 5 bases from V and 4 bases from J; bases unmatched to any gene: 2. The CDR3 contains 13 residues. Germline assignment: CDR1 MNHEY and CDR2 SVGAGI. The CDR3 sequence is CASSHRGNQPQHF. For the CDR3, the DNA is TGTGCCAGCAGTCACAGGGGAAATCAGCCCCAGCATTTT.

The CDR3: CASSEGPGLTYNEQFF. CDR3 sequence (DNA): TGTGCCAGCAGTGAAGGCCCGGGACTCACCTACAATGAGCAGTTCTTC. The J gene is TRBJ2-1, the V gene TRBV6-1; the D gene is possibly TRBD2 (6 bases). The germline V and J ends were trimmed by 1 base and 2 bases, with 12 bases remaining between them. The CDR3 has 16 amino acids. Germline V gene sequence: CDR1 MNHNS, CDR2 SASEGT.

V is TRBV5-6 and J is TRBJ2-1; D not certain. Germline V gene lookup returns CDR1 SGHDT and CDR2 YYEEEE. The germline V and J ends were trimmed by 0 bases and 3 bases, with 4 bases remaining between them. This CDR3 spans 13 amino acids. CDR3 loop: CASSLVIYNEQFF. The CDR3 DNA reads as TGTGCCAGCAGCTTGGTTATCTACAATGAGCAGTTCTTC.

This sequence joins TRBV30 and TRBJ2-3; D perhaps matches TRBD2 (6 bases). Germline CDR1 and CDR2: GTSNPN and SVGIG (reference sequence). V was cut by 3 bases and J by 0 bases, with 13 bases left in between. The CDR3 extends over 15 amino acids. The CDR3 loop is CAWSGSVGSTDTQYF. As DNA, the CDR3 is TGTGCCTGGAGCGGGAGTGTTGGGAGCACAGATACGCAGTATTTT. Complete variable domain (other parts from reference TRBV30 and TRBJ2-3): SQTIHQWPATLVQPVGSPLSLECTVEGTSNPNLYWYRQAAGRGLQLLFYSVGIGQISSEVPQNLSASRPQDRQFILSSKKLLLSDSGFYLCAWSGSVGSTDTQYFGPGTRLTVL.

The rearrangement joins TRBV27 to TRBJ2-6, with 9 bases aligning to TRBD1. CDR1 is MNHEY and CDR2 is SMNVEV in the germline V gene (reference sequence). Trimming cost V 4 bases and J 3 bases; bases outside gene matches: 7. The CDR3 consists of 17 residues. The CDR3 bases are TGTGCCAGCAGTTCTCGGACAGGGGCCCTTGGGGCCAACGTCCTGACTTTC. Amino acid sequence: CASSSRTGALGANVLTF.

V is TRBV4-3 and J is TRBJ2-1; possibly TRBD2 for D (6 bases). Per the germline V gene, CDR1 is LGHNA and CDR2 is YSLEER. This CDR3 is built from 17 residues. V lost 0 bases to trimming and J lost 2 bases, with 14 bases between them. CDR3 sequence: CASSQDTIRETYNEQFF. DNA for the CDR3: TGCGCCAGCAGCCAAGATACTATTCGGGAGACCTACAATGAGCAGTTCTTC.

The chain links TRBV7-9 to TRBJ1-1, with D perhaps matching TRBD1 (5 bases). V lost 8 bases to trimming and J lost 3 bases, with 10 bases between them. CDR1 and CDR2 (germline): SEHNR, FQNEAQ (reference sequence). This CDR3 is built from 12 residues. This chain's CDR3 is CASCMGDTEAFF. As DNA, the CDR3 is TGTGCCAGCTGTATGGGGGACACTGAAGCTTTCTTT.

The chain links TRBV28 to TRBJ2-2; D is perhaps TRBD1 or TRBD2 (5 bases each). The V gene lost 4 bases and the J gene lost 0 bases, with 21 bases spanning the gap. The germline gives CDR1 MDHEN, CDR2 SYDVKM. The CDR3 length is 19 residues. The CDR3 region is CASSSPRDQNFANTGELFF. As DNA, the CDR3 is TGTGCCAGCAGTTCTCCCCGGGACCAGAACTTCGCGAACACCGGGGAGCTGTTTTTT.

This rearrangement joins TRBV18 to TRBJ2-1, with D perhaps TRBD2 (5 bases). Germline V gene data show CDR1 as KGHSH and CDR2 as LQKENI. Trimming left V 3 bases short and J 9 bases short, with 9 bases between. The CDR3 has 12 amino acids. CDR3 protein: CASSPSAGEQFF. The CDR3 DNA sequence: TGTGCCAGCTCACCCTCTGCGGGTGAGCAGTTCTTC.

The gene calls are TRBV6-5 and TRBJ2-5; D may be TRBD1 or TRBD2 (6 bases each). The CDR3 spans 14 residues. Germline V gene data show CDR1 as MNHEY and CDR2 as SVGAGI. Trimming cost V 1 base and J 5 bases, with 11 bases left between them. The CDR3 region has the DNA TGTGCCAGCAGTTACTTAGGGGGGCGCGAGACCCAGTACTTC. As protein: CASSYLGGRETQYF.

The table lists this clone with a count of one. V and J are TRBV21-1 and TRBJ2-7; the D segment call TRBD1 is taken from the table without a DNA check. TRBV21-1 is an annotated pseudogene. The CDR3 totals 18 residues. CDR3 nucleotide sequence: TGTGCCAGGTCGAAATACAGGGTGCGGACAGGAGCACTCTACGAGCAGTACTTC. This encodes CARSKYRVRTGALYEQYF.

V is TRBV27 and J is TRBJ2-2; 11 bases align to TRBD1. This CDR3 is 16 amino acids long. The germline V gene has CDR1 MNHEY and CDR2 SMNVEV (reference sequence). J lost 5 bases, V lost 3 bases, and 5 bases had no gene match. In DNA form, the CDR3 reads TGTGCCAGCAGTTTTCTCGGGACAGGGGGGACCGGGGAGCTGTTTTTT. Translating it yields CASSFLGTGGTGELFF.

This chain uses TRBV28 with TRBJ2-3; D might be TRBD1 (6 bases). V lost 3 bases to trimming and J lost 0 bases, with 16 bases between them. CDR1 is MDHEN, CDR2 SYDVKM, per germline. The CDR3 loop spans 17 amino acids. The CDR3 sequence is CASSLPPGTRSTDTQYF. The DNA for the CDR3 is TGTGCCAGCAGTTTGCCCCCTGGGACACGGAGCACAGATACGCAGTATTTT.

In its sample, this clone was seen once. V gene TRBV4-1 combines with J gene TRBJ2-7, with D possibly being TRBD1 or TRBD2 (5 bases each). The CDR3 is 14 residues long. Trimming left V 2 bases short and J 2 bases short, with 10 bases between. In germline, CDR1 is MGHRA, CDR2 YSYEKL. CDR3 sequence: CASSQPGRTYEQYF. CDR3 bases: TGCGCCAGCAGCCAACCGGGACGGACCTACGAGCAGTACTTC.

The genes are TRBV7-9 and TRBJ2-1, with 13 bases matching TRBD2. With V trimmed by 4 bases and J by 5 bases, 5 bases remained unmatched. The germline V gene has CDR1 SEHNR and CDR2 FQNEAQ (reference sequence). This CDR3 contains 16 residues. The CDR3 spells CASSSTSGRGDNEQFF. The CDR3 region has the DNA TGTGCCAGCAGCTCAACTAGCGGGAGGGGGGACAATGAGCAGTTCTTC.

V and J are TRBV14 and TRBJ1-3; possibly TRBD1 for D (6 bases). CDR1 and CDR2 from the germline V gene are SGHDN and FVKESK. With 2 bases removed from V and 6 bases from J, the gap between germline ends came to 14 bases. The CDR3 runs to 15 residues. In nucleotides, the CDR3 is TGTGCCAGCAGCCAATGGACAGAGGCGCCAAACACCATATATTTT. Protein: CASSQWTEAPNTIYF.

The J gene is TRBJ2-1, the V gene TRBV6-5; TRBD2 is a possible D gene (6 bases). The germline V gene has CDR1 MNHEY and CDR2 SVGAGI. V gave up 11 bases and J gave up 2 bases, with 16 bases separating them. This CDR3 spans 14 amino acids. The CDR3 nucleotides read TGTGCCTCCCGGAGGGAACAGCCCTACAATGAGCAGTTCTTC. This codes for CASRREQPYNEQFF.

The chain uses TRBV11-2 and TRBJ2-7; 8 nucleotides line up with TRBD2. Germline lookup yields CDR1 SGHAT and CDR2 FQNNGV. V shed 1 base and J 4 bases; nucleotides not matched to a gene: 9. The length of the CDR3 is 16 residues. The CDR3 protein is CASSLVGSGTVYEQYF. In DNA, the CDR3 is TGTGCCAGCAGCTTAGTCGGTAGCGGGACCGTTTACGAGCAGTACTTC. Supplemented by reference TRBV11-2 and TRBJ2-7, the full variable domain reads EAGVAQSPRYKIIEKRQSVAFWCNPISGHATLYWYQQILGQGPKLLIQFQNNGVVDDSQLPKDRFSAERLKGVDSTLKIQPAKLEDSAVYLCASSLVGSGTVYEQYFGPGTRLTVT.

The V call is TRBV10-3, the J call TRBJ1-5; D remains ambiguous. V dropped 2 bases and J dropped 6 bases, with 14 bases sitting between them. The CDR3 is 15 residues long. The V gene's germline CDR1 is ENHRY and CDR2 SYGVKD. This CDR3 reads CAISEPGNGRQPQHF. CDR3 bases: TGTGCCATCAGTGAGCCAGGCAACGGGCGTCAGCCCCAGCATTTT.

The chain employs TRBV7-9 and TRBJ1-4, with a weak D call TRBD1 (6 bases). The V end was cut by 5 bases, the J end by 5 bases, with 15 bases between. The CDR3 spans 15 residues. In germline, CDR1 is SEHNR, CDR2 FQNEAQ (reference sequence). CDR3 in amino acids: CASSQRTEPNEKLFF. CDR3 nucleotide sequence: TGTGCCAGCAGCCAAAGGACAGAACCAAATGAAAAACTGTTTTTT.

The chain uses TRBV19 and TRBJ1-1; perhaps TRBD1 as D (6 bases). Trimming removed 3 bases at V and 0 bases at J, with 14 bases between. CDR3 length: 16 residues. Germline V gene lookup returns CDR1 LNHDA and CDR2 SQIVND (reference sequence). The CDR3 DNA reads as TGTGCCAGTAGTATGGACATGGCAGGGGTGAACACTGAAGCTTTCTTT. Translation gives CASSMDMAGVNTEAFF.

This clone appeared once. As DNA, the CDR3 is TGTGCCAGCAGCCCTGGTGTATCTAGCGGGAGTTACAATGAGCAGTTCTTC. This gives the protein CASSPGVSSGSYNEQFF. The chain is built from TRBV5-4 and TRBJ2-1, with 10 bases lining up with TRBD2. The V gene end was trimmed by 4 bases and the J gene end by 4 bases; junction bases not matched to a gene: 11. Germline CDR1 is SGHNT and CDR2 is YYREEE (reference sequence). The CDR3 totals 17 residues.